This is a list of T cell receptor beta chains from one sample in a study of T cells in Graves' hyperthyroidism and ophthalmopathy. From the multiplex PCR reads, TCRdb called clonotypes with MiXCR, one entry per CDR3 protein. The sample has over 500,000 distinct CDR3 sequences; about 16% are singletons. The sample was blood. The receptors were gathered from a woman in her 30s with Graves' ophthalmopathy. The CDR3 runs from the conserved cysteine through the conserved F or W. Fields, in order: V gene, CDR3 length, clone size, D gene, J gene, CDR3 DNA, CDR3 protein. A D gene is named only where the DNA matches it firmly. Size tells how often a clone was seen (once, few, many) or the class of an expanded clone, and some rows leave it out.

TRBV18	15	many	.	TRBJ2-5	TGTGCCAGCTCACCACTGGTCGTAGTTCAAGAGACCCAGTACTTC	CASSPLVVVQETQYF
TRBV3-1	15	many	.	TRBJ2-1	TGTGCCAGCAGCCAAGGGGTGTCGGGGAACAATGAGCAGTTCTTC	CASSQGVSGNNEQFF
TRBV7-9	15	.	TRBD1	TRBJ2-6	TGTGCCAGCAGTGCGACAGGGGCTGGGGCCAACGTCCTGACTTTC	CASSATGAGANVLTF
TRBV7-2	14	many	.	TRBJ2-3	TGTGCCAGCAGCTTAGCGTGGAGGACAGATACGCAGTATTTT	CASSLAWRTDTQYF
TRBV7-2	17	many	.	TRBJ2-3	TGTGCCAGCAGCGTTACGCCCTTGACGGACCTCACAGATACGCAGTATTTT	CASSVTPLTDLTDTQYF
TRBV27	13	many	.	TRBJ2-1	TGTGCCAGCAGAGTGGGCTCCTACAATGAGCAGTTCTTC	CASRVGSYNEQFF
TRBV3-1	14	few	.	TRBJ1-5	TGTGCCAGCAGAAAAGAGGGATGGGGCCAGCCCCAGCATTTT	CASRKEGWGQPQHF
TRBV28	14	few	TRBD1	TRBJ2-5	TGTGCCAGCAGTTTCCTCAGGGGGCAAGAGACCCAGTACTTC	CASSFLRGQETQYF
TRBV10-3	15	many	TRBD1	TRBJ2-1	TGTGCCATCGCAAAGGGGAACGACAGGGGCAATGAGCAGTTCTTC	CAIAKGNDRGNEQFF
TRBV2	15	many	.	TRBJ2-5	TGTGCCAGCAGTGAGGGACCCGATTCCCAAGAGACCCAGTACTTC	CASSEGPDSQETQYF
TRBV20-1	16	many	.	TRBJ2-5	TGCAGTGCCACCCCACCCCAGGGAATAAGTCAAGAGACCCAGTACTTC	CSATPPQGISQETQYF
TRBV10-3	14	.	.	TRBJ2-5	TGTGCCATCAGTGACCCCCAGGGTGGAGAGACCCAGTACTTC	CAISDPQGGETQYF
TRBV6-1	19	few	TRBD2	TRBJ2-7	TGTGCCAGCAGCAGCGAGGGGGTCGGACTAGCGGGAGTGGGCCACGAGCAGTACTTC	CASSSEGVGLAGVGHEQYF
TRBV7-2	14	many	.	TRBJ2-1	TGTGCCAGCAGCTTGGGAAACAGGGAGGGTGAGCAGTTCTTC	CASSLGNREGEQFF
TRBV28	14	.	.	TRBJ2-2	TGTGCCAGCAAATTGAGGAGTTACACCGGGGAGCTGTTTTTT	CASKLRSYTGELFF
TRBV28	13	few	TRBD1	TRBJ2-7	TGTGCCAGCAGTATACAGGGGGTCGACGAGCGGTACTTC	CASSIQGVDERYF
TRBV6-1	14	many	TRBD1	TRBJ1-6	TGTGCCAGCAGCTACCGGACAGGGGAGTCACCCCTCCACTTT	CASSYRTGESPLHF
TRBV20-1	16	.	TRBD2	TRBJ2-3	TGCAGTGCTAGAGATTCCCTAGCGGGAGGTAGGGATACGCAGTATTTT	CSARDSLAGGRDTQYF
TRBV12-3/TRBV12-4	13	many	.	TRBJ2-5	TGTGCCAGCACCCAGTGGGGGCAAGAGACCCAGTACTTC	CASTQWGQETQYF
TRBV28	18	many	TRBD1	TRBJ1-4	TGTGCCAGCAGTTTGACAGGGACAGGTCTTCTGGCTAATGAAAAACTGTTTTTT	CASSLTGTGLLANEKLFF
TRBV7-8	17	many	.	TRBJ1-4	TGTGCCAGCAGTACTAAAACCGGCGGGGGGTCCCCTGAAAAACTGTTTTTT	CASSTKTGGGSPEKLFF
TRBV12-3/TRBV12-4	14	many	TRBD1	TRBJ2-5	TGTGCCAGCAGCTCGGGACAGGGGCAAGAGACCCAGTACTTC	CASSSGQGQETQYF
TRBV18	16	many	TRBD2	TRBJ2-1	TGTGCCAGCTCACCACCGACTAGCAAACCCTACAATGAGCAGTTCTTC	CASSPPTSKPYNEQFF
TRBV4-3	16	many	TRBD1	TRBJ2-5	TGCGCCAGCAGCCAGGGGACAGGGGGTCAACCAGAGACCCAGTACTTC	CASSQGTGGQPETQYF
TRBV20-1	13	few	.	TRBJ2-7	TGCAGTGCTTTAACAGCCTGGGGCTACGAGCAGTACTTC	CSALTAWGYEQYF
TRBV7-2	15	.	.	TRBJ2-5	TGTGCCAGCAGCGACCTAGCGAGAGATTGGGAGACCCAGTACTTC	CASSDLARDWETQYF
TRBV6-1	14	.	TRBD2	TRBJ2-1	TGTGCCAGCATTGCTAGCGGGAGGTTGGGTGAGCAGTTCTTC	CASIASGRLGEQFF
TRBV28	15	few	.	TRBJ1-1	TGTGCCAGCAGTCCTATCGGGAACCCGGGGACTGAAGCTTTCTTT	CASSPIGNPGTEAFF
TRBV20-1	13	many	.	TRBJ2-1	TGCAGTGCCCTAGCGCTTAATCACAATGAGCAGTTCTTC	CSALALNHNEQFF
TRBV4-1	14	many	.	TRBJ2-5	TGCGCCAGCAGCCAAGAAAGGCGCTCCGAGACCCAGTACTTC	CASSQERRSETQYF
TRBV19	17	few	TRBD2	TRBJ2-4	TGTGCCAGTAGTATAGATGGTAGCGGGAGCACCAAAAACATTCAGTACTTC	CASSIDGSGSTKNIQYF
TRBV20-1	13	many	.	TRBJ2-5	TGCAGTGCTAGGGTGGGCGGGGTTGAGACCCAGTACTTC	CSARVGGVETQYF
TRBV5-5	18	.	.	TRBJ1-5	TGTGCCAGCAGCTTGGCGATACCGCCCAACCGGCAAAATCAGCCCCAGCATTTT	CASSLAIPPNRQNQPQHF
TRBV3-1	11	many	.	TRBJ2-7	TGTGCCAGCGGAGAGCGGAGCAAGCAGTACTTC	CASGERSKQYF
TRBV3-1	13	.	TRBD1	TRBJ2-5	TGTGCCACCGAAGACAGGGGAAGGGAGACCCAGTACTTC	CATEDRGRETQYF
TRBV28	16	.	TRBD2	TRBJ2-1	TGTGCCAGCAGTTTATCGACTAGCGGGAGAGGGGATGAGCAGTTCTTC	CASSLSTSGRGDEQFF
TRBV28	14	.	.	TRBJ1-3	TGTGCCAGCAGTTTAGGCCCGCCAAGGGACACCATATATTTT	CASSLGPPRDTIYF
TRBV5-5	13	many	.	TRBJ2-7	TGTGCCAGCAGCTTGGTAGGTTCGGACGAGCAGTACTTC	CASSLVGSDEQYF
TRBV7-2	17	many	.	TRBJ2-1	TGTGCCAGCAGTCAATCGGTGGGAGAGAGCTCCTACAATGAGCAGTTCTTC	CASSQSVGESSYNEQFF
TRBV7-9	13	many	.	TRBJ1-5	TGTGCCAGCAGTCGCGGGCCAAATCAGCCCCAGCATTTT	CASSRGPNQPQHF
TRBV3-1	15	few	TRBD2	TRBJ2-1	TGTGCCAGCAGCGAGACTAGCGGAGGGTACAATGAGCAGTTCTTC	CASSETSGGYNEQFF
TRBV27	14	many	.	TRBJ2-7	TGTGCCAGCAGTCCGAGTATTCAGGGCTCCGAGCAGTACTTC	CASSPSIQGSEQYF
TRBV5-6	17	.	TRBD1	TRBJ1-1	TGTGCCAGCAGTCCCGCAACCGGGACAGGGACCTCCCTTGGAGCTTTCTTT	CASSPATGTGTSLGAFF
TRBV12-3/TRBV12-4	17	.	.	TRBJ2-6	TGTGCCAGCAGTTTTTCGAGGGGTCGACTTGGGGCCAACGTCCTGACTTTC	CASSFSRGRLGANVLTF
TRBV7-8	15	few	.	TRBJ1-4	TGTGCCAGCAGCTCTCCGGGACATTTCAATGAAAAACTGTTTTTT	CASSSPGHFNEKLFF
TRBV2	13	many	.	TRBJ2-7	TGTGCCAGCGCTGAAACAGGGTTGGGGGAGCAGTACTTC	CASAETGLGEQYF
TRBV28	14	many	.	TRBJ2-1	TGTGCCAGCAGTTTATTGCCTGATTTTGATGAGCAGTTCTTC	CASSLLPDFDEQFF
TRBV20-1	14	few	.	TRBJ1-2	TGCAGTGCTAGAGGCCAGTTTTATGGAGATGGCTACACCTTC	CSARGQFYGDGYTF
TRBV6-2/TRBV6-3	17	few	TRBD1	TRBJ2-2	TGTGCCAGCAGTCCGACCCCGCTGACAGGGTCCACCGGGGAGCTGTTTTTT	CASSPTPLTGSTGELFF
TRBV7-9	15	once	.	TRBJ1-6	TGTGCCGGCAGCTTAGATCCCAGGGATAATTCACCCCTCCACTTT	CAGSLDPRDNSPLHF
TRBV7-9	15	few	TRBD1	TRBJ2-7	TGTGCCAGCAGCTTGGAGAGGACAGGAGGATACGAGCAGTACTTC	CASSLERTGGYEQYF